This is a list of T cell receptor beta chains from one sample in a study of blood T cell repertoires in COVID-19. Libraries were prepared by immunoSEQ multiplex PCR; TCRdb keeps only in-frame clonotypes and omits some of them. This sample has approximately 210,000 clones, with 87% found just once. Source material: PBMCs or T cells enriched from blood (not recorded which). The receptor source for this set is a man aged 25 to 40 in a cohort exposed to, infected with or recovered from COVID-19 (not recorded which). The conserved cysteine and the conserved F or W are not part of the CDR3 here. The D gene is left open where the match is weak.

len: 15
j_gene: TRBJ2-7
d_gene: TRBD2
v_gene: TRBV3-1/TRBV3-2
CDR3aa: ASSQRFGTSGPREQY

len: 13
j_gene: TRBJ2-1
d_gene: .
v_gene: TRBV2
CDR3aa: ASSFIPPPDNEQF

len: 9
j_gene: TRBJ1-2
d_gene: .
v_gene: TRBV5-1
CDR3aa: ASRGQSGYT

len: 13
j_gene: TRBJ1-1
d_gene: .
v_gene: TRBV6-5
CDR3aa: ASTQGLGGGTEAF

len: 10
j_gene: TRBJ2-1
d_gene: .
v_gene: TRBV9
CDR3aa: ASSADGVRQF

len: 11
j_gene: TRBJ1-5
d_gene: TRBD1
v_gene: TRBV7-6
CDR3aa: ASSSRGDQPQH

len: 12
j_gene: TRBJ1-2
d_gene: TRBD1
v_gene: TRBV27
CDR3aa: ASSLGQGDYGYT

len: 17
j_gene: TRBJ1-5
d_gene: TRBD1
v_gene: TRBV4-2
CDR3aa: ASSRTPGIGGIWDQPQH

len: 13
j_gene: TRBJ2-5
d_gene: TRBD1
v_gene: TRBV5-4
CDR3aa: ASSPGTGGWKTQY

len: 17
j_gene: TRBJ2-2
d_gene: TRBD1
v_gene: TRBV27
CDR3aa: ASRILFTGGVIGTGELF